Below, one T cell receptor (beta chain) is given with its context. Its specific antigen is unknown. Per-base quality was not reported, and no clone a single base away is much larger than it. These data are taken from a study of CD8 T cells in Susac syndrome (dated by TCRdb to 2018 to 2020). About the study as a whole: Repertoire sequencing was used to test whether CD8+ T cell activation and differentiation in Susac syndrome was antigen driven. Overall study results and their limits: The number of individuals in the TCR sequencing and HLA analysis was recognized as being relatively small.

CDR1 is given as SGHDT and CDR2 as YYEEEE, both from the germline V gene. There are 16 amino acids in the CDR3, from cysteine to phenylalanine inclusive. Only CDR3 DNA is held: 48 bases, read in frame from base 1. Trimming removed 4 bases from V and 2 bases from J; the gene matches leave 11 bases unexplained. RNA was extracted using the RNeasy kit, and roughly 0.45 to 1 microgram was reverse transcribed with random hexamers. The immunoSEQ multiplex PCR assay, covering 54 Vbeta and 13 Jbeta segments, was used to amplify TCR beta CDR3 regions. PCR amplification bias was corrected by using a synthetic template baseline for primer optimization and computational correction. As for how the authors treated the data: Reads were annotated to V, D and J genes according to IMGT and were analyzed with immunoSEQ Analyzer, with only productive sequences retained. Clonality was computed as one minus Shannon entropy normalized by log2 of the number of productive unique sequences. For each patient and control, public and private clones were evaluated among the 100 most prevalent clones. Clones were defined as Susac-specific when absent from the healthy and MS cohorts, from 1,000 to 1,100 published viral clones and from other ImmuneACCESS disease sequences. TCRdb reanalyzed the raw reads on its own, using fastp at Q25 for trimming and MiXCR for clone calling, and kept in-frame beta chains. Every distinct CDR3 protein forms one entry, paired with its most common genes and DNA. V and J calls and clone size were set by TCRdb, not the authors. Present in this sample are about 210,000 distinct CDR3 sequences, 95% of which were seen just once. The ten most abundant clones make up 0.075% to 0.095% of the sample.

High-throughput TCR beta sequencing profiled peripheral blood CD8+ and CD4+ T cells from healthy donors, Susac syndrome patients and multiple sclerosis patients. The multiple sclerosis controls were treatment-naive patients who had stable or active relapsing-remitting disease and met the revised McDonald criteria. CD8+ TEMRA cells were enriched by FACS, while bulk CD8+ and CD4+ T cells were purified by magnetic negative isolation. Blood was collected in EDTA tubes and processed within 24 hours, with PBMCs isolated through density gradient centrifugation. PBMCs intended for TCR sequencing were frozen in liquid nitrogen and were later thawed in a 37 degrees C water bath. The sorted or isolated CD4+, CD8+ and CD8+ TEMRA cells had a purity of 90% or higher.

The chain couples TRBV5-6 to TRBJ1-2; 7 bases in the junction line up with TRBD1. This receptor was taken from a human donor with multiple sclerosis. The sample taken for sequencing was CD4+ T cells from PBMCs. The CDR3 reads CASSGYRGRGNYGYTF. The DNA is TGTGCCAGCAGCGGGTACAGGGGCCGTGGGAACTATGGCTACACCTTC. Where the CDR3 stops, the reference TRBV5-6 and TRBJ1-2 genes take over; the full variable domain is DAGVTQSPTHLIKTRGQQVTLRCSPKSGHDTVSWYQQALGQGPQFIFQYYEEEERQRGNFPDRFSGHQFPNYSSELNVNALLLGDSALYLCASSGYRGRGNYGYTFGSGTRLTVV.